In this sample, the clone carrying this T cell receptor (beta chain) turned up many times. V lost 3 bases and J lost 3, with 10 bases in between. The CDR3 spans 13 residues. In germline, CDR1 is SGHRS, CDR2 YFSETQ. The sample comes from a study of T-cell reconstitution after alpha-beta-depleted transplantation in children. Unique molecular identifiers featured in how the TCRbeta library was prepared. Via MiXCR, TCRdb re-called the PCR reads, giving one row per CDR3 protein. Of just over 70,000 distinct CDR3 sequences listed, 7.3% are singletons. The TCR sequence derives from a human donor who donated a stem cell graft to a child with acute lymphoblastic leukemia. The chain has TRBV5-1 and TRBJ2-7; D is uncertain. The sample was PBMCs from the stem cell graft donor, taken from the stem cell graft. The CDR3 spells CASSSEGLYEQYF. The CDR3 region has the DNA TGCGCCAGCAGCTCTGAAGGCCTCTACGAGCAGTACTTC.